The rows below give T cell receptor beta chains drawn from one sample of a study of CD8 T cells in Susac syndrome. TCRdb fed the immunoSEQ multiplex PCR reads into MiXCR, producing one record per CDR3 protein. The repertoire holds some 140,000 distinct CDR3 sequences, with approximately 95% as singletons. Sequences were obtained from CD8+ T cells from PBMCs. Receptor source: a human donor with Susac syndrome. Both conserved end residues are part of each CDR3. The order of the fields is V gene, J gene, D gene, CDR3 protein, CDR3 DNA. The D gene is left open where the match is weak.

TRBV29-1	TRBJ2-7	NA	CSVDGVEPYEQYF	TGCAGCGTTGATGGCGTAGAACCCTACGAGCAGTACTTC
TRBV27	TRBJ2-5	NA	CASSSARKETQYF	TGTGCCAGCAGTTCGGCTAGAAAAGAGACCCAGTACTTC
TRBV20-1	TRBJ2-1	NA	CSASALTDEQFF	TGCAGTGCTAGTGCTTTGACAGATGAGCAGTTCTTC
TRBV12-3/TRBV12-4	TRBJ1-2	NA	CASSLGRGYTF	TGTGCCAGCAGTTTAGGGCGTGGCTACACCTTC
TRBV24-1	TRBJ2-7	NA	CATSSAETYEQYF	TGTGCCACCAGTAGTGCGGAAACCTACGAGCAGTACTTC
TRBV6-2/TRBV6-3	TRBJ2-1	TRBD2	CASSYPEGLAVYNEQFF	TGTGCCAGCAGTTATCCGGAGGGACTAGCGGTTTACAATGAGCAGTTCTTC
TRBV12-3/TRBV12-4	TRBJ2-7	TRBD1	CASSPRTGGEQYF	TGTGCCAGCAGTCCCCGGACAGGTGGCGAGCAGTACTTC
TRBV27	TRBJ2-7	NA	CAGSSGTDVYEQYF	TGTGCCGGCAGTTCCGGGACCGACGTCTACGAGCAGTACTTC
TRBV20-1	TRBJ2-1	NA	CSARDSPRFDNEQFF	TGCAGTGCTAGAGATTCTCCTAGGTTCGACAATGAGCAGTTCTTC
TRBV6-2/TRBV6-3	TRBJ1-2	NA	CASSPTAYPSFF	TGTGCCAGCAGCCCGACAGCCTACCCATCCTTCTTC